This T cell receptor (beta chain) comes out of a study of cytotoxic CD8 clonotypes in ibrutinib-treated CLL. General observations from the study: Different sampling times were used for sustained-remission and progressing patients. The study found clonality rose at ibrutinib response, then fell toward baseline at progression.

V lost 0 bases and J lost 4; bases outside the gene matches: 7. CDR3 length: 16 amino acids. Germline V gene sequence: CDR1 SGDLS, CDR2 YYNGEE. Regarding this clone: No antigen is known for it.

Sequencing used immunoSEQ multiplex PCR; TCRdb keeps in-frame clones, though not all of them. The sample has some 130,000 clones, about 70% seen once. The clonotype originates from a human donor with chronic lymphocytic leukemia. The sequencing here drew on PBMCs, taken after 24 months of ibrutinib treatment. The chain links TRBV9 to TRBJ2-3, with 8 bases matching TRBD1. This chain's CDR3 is CASSVAGAGGADTQYF. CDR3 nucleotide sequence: TGTGCCAGCAGCGTAGCTGGGGCAGGGGGCGCAGATACGCAGTATTTT.